Below, one TCR beta chain is given with its context. Its cognate antigen is unknown. This sample is drawn from a study of early stage breast cancer tumors. Study context: Most invasive tumors, about 70% of the 16, were ER+/PR+/HER2-. Study findings and constraints: In most of the 16 patients, blood comparison separated tumor from normal breast. Compared with adjacent normal breast, tumors showed 2 to 2.5-fold denser, more clonal T cells. Enriched TCRB sequences shared across patients were mostly commonly generated sequences.

The assay was immunoSEQ multiplex PCR, and TCRdb's table has in-frame clones only and misses some. The data contain about 30,000 clones, 72% of them seen just once; the ten biggest clones take up roughly 31%. The sequence came from a person aged 45 to 59 with breast cancer. Sequenced input: blood.

The CDR3 loop is CASSLMRSTDTQYF. CDR3 sequence (DNA): TGTGCCAGCAGCTTAATGAGGAGCACAGATACGCAGTATTTT. The V call is TRBV11-1, the J call TRBJ2-3; D is uncertain. Per the germline V gene, CDR1 is SGHAT and CDR2 is FQDESV (reference sequence). Trimming stripped 2 bases from V and 0 bases from J, with 6 bases between. The CDR3 extends over 14 amino acids. The whole variable domain, filled in from reference TRBV11-1 and TRBJ2-3, reads EAEVAQSPRYKITEKSQAVAFWCDPISGHATLYWYRQILGQGPELLVQFQDESVVDDSQLPKDRFSAERLKGVDSTLKIQPAELGDSAMYLCASSLMRSTDTQYFGPGTRLTVL.